These 12 T cell receptor beta chains originate from one sample sequenced in a study of T cells in Graves' hyperthyroidism and ophthalmopathy. TCR beta CDR3 sequences were amplified from RNA transcripts. A set of HTBI primers served as the primers for a first-round RT-PCR of the TCR CDR3. TCRdb reprocessed the multiplex PCR reads via MiXCR and lists one record per CDR3 protein. The sample shows hundreds of thousands of distinct CDR3 sequences, approximately 19% of them seen only once. The specimen sequenced was blood. The source of these receptors is a woman between 50 and 59 years old with Graves' hyperthyroidism that later progressed to Graves' ophthalmopathy.

This chain uses TRBV14 with TRBJ2-1; D not resolved. The CDR3 extends over 13 amino acids. Trimming removed 4 bases from V and 10 bases from J, with 14 bases in between. Germline V gene data show CDR1 as SGHDN and CDR2 as FVKESK. CDR3: CASSPVGSWEQFF. The DNA for the CDR3 is TGTGCCAGCAGCCCAGTAGGGTCTTGGGAGCAGTTCTTC.

This clonotype was detected a few times. This chain connects TRBV9 to TRBJ2-3, with 9 bases matching TRBD2. The germline V gene encodes CDR1 SGDLS and CDR2 YYNGEE. After removal of 5 bases from V and 3 bases from J, the junction contained 7 bases not matched to a gene. The CDR3 runs 15 residues. CDR3 coding DNA: TGTGCCAGCAGGCCGGCGGGGGGGCCGACAGATACGCAGTATTTT. This sequence encodes CASRPAGGPTDTQYF.

This clonotype came up many times. Written as DNA, the CDR3 is TGTGCCAGCAGCCCCCGGGACGTAGGATTGGGGACCCAGTACTTC. Its translation is CASSPRDVGLGTQYF. This chain joins TRBV3-1 and TRBJ2-5; perhaps D is TRBD1 or TRBD2 (5 bases each). V lost 4 bases to trimming and J lost 7 bases, with 19 bases between them. CDR1 and CDR2 (germline): LGHDT, YNNKEL (reference sequence). The CDR3 spans 15 residues.

The V gene is TRBV10-1, the J gene TRBJ2-3; D might be TRBD2 (5 bases). In germline, CDR1 is WNHNN, CDR2 SYGVQD (reference sequence). This CDR3 region has 15 residues. Trimming took off 2 bases at V and 4 bases at J, with 13 bases between the two ends. The CDR3 nucleotides read TGCGCCAGCAGTGAGAATAGTCTAGCCGCAGATACGCAGTATTTT. This gives the protein CASSENSLAADTQYF.

The chain is built from TRBV24-1 and TRBJ2-5, with 8 bases fitting TRBD2. The germline gives CDR1 KGHDR, CDR2 SFDVKD. This CDR3 comprises 15 residues. After removal of 4 bases from V and 5 bases from J, the junction contained 8 bases not matched to a gene. Written as DNA, the CDR3 is TGTGCCACCAGTGACCCCTCGCGGGGGGCTGAGACCCAGTACTTC. It encodes CATSDPSRGAETQYF.

A word on this clonotype: A read error is possible here, since a much larger clone lies one base away. The V and J genes are TRBV29-1 and TRBJ1-1; TRBD1 might be the D (6 bases). The CDR3 totals 13 residues. In germline, CDR1 is SQVTM, CDR2 ANQGSEA. The CDR3 coding sequence is TGCCGCGTTTCTACAGGGCTGCACACTGAAGCTTTCTTT. This encodes CRVSTGLHTEAFF.

Only a few counts were recorded for this clonotype. V and J are TRBV6-1 and TRBJ1-2, with 7 positions matching TRBD1. Germline loops: CDR1 MNHNS, CDR2 SASEGT. V lost 5 bases to trimming and J lost 6 bases; unmatched junction nucleotides: 6. The CDR3 extends over 13 amino acids. CDR3 sequence (DNA): TGTGCCAGCAGTCCCGGACAGGCCCATGGCTACACCTTC. Residues: CASSPGQAHGYTF.

The J gene is TRBJ2-5, the V gene TRBV24-1; no clear D. V gave up 3 bases and J gave up 1 base, with 11 bases separating them. The germline V gene has CDR1 KGHDR and CDR2 SFDVKD. This CDR3 is 15 amino acids long. CDR3 nucleotide sequence: TGTGCCACCAGTGATACCCGGACGGCCCAAGAGACCCAGTACTTC. Translated: CATSDTRTAQETQYF.

This clonotype has a handful of counts. The chain is built from TRBV10-3 and TRBJ1-3; no reliable D call. Germline loops: CDR1 ENHRY, CDR2 SYGVKD. This CDR3 spans 14 amino acids. The ends were cut back, 2 bases at V and 2 bases at J, with 7 bases in the middle. CDR3 sequence: CAISEQATGNTIYF. CDR3 in DNA: TGTGCCATCAGTGAGCAGGCCACTGGAAACACCATATATTTT.

This clonotype has a count of ten or more. The gene calls are TRBV20-1 and TRBJ2-3; no firm D call. The length of the CDR3 is 16 residues. The V end lost 0 bases, the J end lost 0 bases, and 13 bases lay between the germline ends. CDR1 and CDR2 from the germline V gene are DFQATT and SNEGSKA (reference sequence). The CDR3 region has the DNA TGCAGTGCTAGAGAGTTTAGGGCCATTAGCACAGATACGCAGTATTTT. Protein: CSAREFRAISTDTQYF.

This clonotype was seen ten or more times. V usage is TRBV2 and J usage is TRBJ1-1; weak D call: TRBD1 (5 bases). CDR3 length equals 12 residues. V was shortened by 4 bases and J by 7 bases, with 10 bases between the two germline ends. CDR1 and CDR2 (germline): SNHLY, FYNNEI. CDR3 region: CASSAGKGEAFF. DNA of the CDR3: TGTGCCAGCAGTGCAGGGAAGGGTGAAGCTTTCTTT.

This clonotype appeared many times. The genes are TRBV20-1 and TRBJ2-5; the match to TRBD2 covers 7 bases. CDR1 and CDR2 (germline): DFQATT, SNEGSKA (reference sequence). The CDR3 is 15 residues long. The V gene end was trimmed by 3 bases and the J gene end by 5 bases; junction bases not matched to a gene: 12. This chain's CDR3 is CSASLSSGSGETQYF. CDR3 DNA: TGCAGTGCTAGCTTATCCTCGGGTAGCGGGGAGACCCAGTACTTC.